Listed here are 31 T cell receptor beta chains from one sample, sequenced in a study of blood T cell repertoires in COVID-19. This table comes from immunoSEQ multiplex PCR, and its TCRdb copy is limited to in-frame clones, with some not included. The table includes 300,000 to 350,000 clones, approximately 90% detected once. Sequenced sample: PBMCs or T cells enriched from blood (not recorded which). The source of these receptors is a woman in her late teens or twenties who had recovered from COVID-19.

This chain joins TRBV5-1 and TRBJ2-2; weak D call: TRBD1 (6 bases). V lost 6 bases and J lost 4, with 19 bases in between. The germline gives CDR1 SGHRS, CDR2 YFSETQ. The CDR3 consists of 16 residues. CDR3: CASKNRTLGGTGELFF. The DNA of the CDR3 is TGCGCCAGCAAAAACAGGACCTTAGGGGGCACCGGGGAGCTGTTTTTT.

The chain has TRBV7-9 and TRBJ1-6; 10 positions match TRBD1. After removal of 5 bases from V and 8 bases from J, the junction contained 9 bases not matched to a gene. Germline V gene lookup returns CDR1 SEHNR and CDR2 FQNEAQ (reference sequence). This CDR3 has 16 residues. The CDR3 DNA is TGTGCCAGCAGCCCCTGGGACAGGGGCCTGGATTCACCCCTCCACTTT. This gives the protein CASSPWDRGLDSPLHF. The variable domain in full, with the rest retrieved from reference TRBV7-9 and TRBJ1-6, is DTGVSQNPRHKITKRGQNVTFRCDPISEHNRLYWYRQTLGQGPEFLTYFQNEAQLEKSRLLSDRFSAERPKGSFSTLEIQRTEQGDSAMYLCASSPWDRGLDSPLHFGNGTRLTVT.

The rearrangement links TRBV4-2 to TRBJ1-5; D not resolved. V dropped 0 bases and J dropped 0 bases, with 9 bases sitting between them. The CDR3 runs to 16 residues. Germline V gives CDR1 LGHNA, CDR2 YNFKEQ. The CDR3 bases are TGTGCCAGCAGCCAAGACGGGATATATAGCAATCAGCCCCAGCATTTT. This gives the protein CASSQDGIYSNQPQHF.

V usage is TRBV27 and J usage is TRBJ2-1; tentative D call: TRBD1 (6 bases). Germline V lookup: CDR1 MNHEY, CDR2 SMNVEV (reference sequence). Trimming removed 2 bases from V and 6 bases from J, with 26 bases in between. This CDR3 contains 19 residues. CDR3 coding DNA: TGTGCCAGCAGTTTAAGGTCCCAGGTCGGCAGGCGAGGGGGCAATGAGCAGTTCTTC. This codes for CASSLRSQVGRRGGNEQFF.

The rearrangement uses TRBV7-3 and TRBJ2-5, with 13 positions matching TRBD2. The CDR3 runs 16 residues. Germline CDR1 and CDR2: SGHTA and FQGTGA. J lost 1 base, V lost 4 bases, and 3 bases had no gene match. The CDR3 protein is CASSSLAGGGQETQYF. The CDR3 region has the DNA TGTGCCAGCAGCTCACTAGCGGGAGGGGGCCAAGAGACCCAGTACTTC.

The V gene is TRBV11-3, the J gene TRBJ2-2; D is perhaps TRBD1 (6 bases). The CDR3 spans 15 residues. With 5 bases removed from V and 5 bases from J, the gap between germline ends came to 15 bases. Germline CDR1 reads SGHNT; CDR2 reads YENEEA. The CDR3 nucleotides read TGTGCCAGCAGCCCGACAGGTGGTGGGACCGGGGAGCTGTTTTTT. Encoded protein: CASSPTGGGTGELFF. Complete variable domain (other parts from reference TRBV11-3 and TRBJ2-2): EAGVVQSPRYKIIEKKQPVAFWCNPISGHNTLYWYLQNLGQGPELLIRYENEEAVDDSQLPKDRFSAERLKGVDSTLKIQPAELGDSAVYLCASSPTGGGTGELFFGEGSRLTVL.

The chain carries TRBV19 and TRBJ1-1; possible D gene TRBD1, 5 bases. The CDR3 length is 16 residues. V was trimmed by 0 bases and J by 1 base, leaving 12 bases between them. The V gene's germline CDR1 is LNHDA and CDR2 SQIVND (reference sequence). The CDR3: CASSIDPRVENTEAFF. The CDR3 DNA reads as TGTGCCAGTAGTATAGATCCCAGGGTGGAGAACACTGAAGCTTTCTTT.

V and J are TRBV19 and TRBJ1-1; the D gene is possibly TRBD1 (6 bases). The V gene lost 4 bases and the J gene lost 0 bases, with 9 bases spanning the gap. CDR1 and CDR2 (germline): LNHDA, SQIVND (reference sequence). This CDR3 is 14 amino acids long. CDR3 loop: CASSRDTMNTEAFF. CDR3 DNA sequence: TGTGCCAGTAGTAGGGACACGATGAACACTGAAGCTTTCTTT. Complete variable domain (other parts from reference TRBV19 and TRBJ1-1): DGGITQSPKYLFRKEGQNVTLSCEQNLNHDAMYWYRQDPGQGLRLIYYSQIVNDFQKGDIAEGYSVSREKKESFPLTVTSAQKNPTAFYLCASSRDTMNTEAFFGQGTRLTVV.

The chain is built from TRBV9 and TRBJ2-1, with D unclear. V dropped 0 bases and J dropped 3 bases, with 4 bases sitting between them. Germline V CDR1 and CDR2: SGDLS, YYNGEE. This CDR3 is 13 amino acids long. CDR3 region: CASSVDYYNEQFF. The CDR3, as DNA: TGTGCCAGCAGCGTAGACTACTACAATGAGCAGTTCTTC.

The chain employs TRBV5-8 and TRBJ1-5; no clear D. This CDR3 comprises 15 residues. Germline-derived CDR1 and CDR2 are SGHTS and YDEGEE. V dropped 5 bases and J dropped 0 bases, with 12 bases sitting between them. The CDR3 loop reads CASRPGQHSNQPQHF. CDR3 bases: TGTGCCAGCAGGCCAGGCCAACATAGCAATCAGCCCCAGCATTTT.

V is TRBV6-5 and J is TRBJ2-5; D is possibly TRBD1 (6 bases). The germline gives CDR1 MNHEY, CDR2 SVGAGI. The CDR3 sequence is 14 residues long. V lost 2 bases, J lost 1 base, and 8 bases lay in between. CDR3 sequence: CASSYGTLQETQYF. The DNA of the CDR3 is TGTGCCAGCAGTTACGGGACACTCCAAGAGACCCAGTACTTC.

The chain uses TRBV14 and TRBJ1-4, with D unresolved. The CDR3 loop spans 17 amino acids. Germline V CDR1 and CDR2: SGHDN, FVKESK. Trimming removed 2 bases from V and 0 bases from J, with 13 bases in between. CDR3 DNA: TGTGCCAGCAGCCAACGAAGAGGAGTTGCAACTAATGAAAAACTGTTTTTT. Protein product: CASSQRRGVATNEKLFF. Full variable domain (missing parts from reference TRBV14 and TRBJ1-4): EAGVTQFPSHSVIEKGQTVTLRCDPISGHDNLYWYRRVMGKEIKFLLHFVKESKQDESGMPNNRFLAERTGGTYSTLKVQPAELEDSGVYFCASSQRRGVATNEKLFFGSGTQLSVL.

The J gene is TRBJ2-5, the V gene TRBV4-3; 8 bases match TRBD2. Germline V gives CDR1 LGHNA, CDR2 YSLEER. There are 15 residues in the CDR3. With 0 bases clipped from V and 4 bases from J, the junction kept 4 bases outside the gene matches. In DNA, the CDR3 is TGCGCCAGCAGCCAAGAAGGCCTAGCGGGAGAGACCCAGTACTTC. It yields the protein CASSQEGLAGETQYF.

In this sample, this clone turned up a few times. The CDR3 DNA follows: TGCGCCAGCAGCCCGGGACAACACAATCAGCCCCAGCATTTT. Amino acid sequence: CASSPGQHNQPQHF. The chain joins TRBV4-3 to TRBJ1-5; D is perhaps TRBD1 (6 bases). The CDR3 consists of 14 residues. Per germline, CDR1 LGHNA and CDR2 YSLEER. Trimming stripped 4 bases from V and 3 bases from J, with 10 bases between.

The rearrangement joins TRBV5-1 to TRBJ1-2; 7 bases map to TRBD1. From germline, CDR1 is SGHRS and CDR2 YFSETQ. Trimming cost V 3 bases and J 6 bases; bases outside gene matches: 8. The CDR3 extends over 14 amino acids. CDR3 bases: TGCGCCAGCAGCTACTGGGACAGAGGGAATGGCTACACCTTC. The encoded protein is CASSYWDRGNGYTF.

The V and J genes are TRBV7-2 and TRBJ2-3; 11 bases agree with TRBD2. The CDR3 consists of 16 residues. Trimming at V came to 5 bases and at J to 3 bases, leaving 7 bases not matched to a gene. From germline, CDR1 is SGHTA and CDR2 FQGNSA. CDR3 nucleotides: TGTGCCAGCAGCGATAGCGGGAGGGGCGGGACAGATACGCAGTATTTT. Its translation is CASSDSGRGGTDTQYF.

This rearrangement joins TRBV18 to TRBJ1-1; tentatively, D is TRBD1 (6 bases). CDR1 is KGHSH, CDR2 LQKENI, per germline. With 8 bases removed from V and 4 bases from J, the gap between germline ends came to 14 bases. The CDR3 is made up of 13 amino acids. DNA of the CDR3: TGTGCCAGCCGTTTTACAGGGCCCACTGAAGCTTTCTTT. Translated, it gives CASRFTGPTEAFF. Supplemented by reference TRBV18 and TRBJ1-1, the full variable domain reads NAGVMQNPRHLVRRRGQEARLRCSPMKGHSHVYWYRQLPEEGLKFMVYLQKENIIDESGMPKERFSAEFPKEGPSILRIQQVVRGDSAAYFCASRFTGPTEAFFGQGTRLTVV.

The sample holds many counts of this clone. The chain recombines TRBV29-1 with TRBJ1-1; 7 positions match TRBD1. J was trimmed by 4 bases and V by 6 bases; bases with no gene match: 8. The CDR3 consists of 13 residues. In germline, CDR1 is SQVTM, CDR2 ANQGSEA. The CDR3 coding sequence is TGCAGCGTGAACCTACAGGGGAGCACTGAAGCTTTCTTT. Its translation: CSVNLQGSTEAFF.

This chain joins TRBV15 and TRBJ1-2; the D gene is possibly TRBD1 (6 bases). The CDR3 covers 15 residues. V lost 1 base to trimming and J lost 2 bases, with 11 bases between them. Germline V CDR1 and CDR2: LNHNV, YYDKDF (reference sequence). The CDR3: CATSRGQEENYGYTF. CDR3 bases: TGTGCCACCAGCAGAGGACAGGAGGAGAACTATGGCTACACCTTC.

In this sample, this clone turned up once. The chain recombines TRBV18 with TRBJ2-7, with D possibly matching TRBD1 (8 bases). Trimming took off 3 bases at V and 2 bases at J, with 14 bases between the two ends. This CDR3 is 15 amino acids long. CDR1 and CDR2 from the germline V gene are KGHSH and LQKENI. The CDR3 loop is CASSPRQGRAYEQYF. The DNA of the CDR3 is TGTGCCAGCTCACCCCGACAGGGGAGGGCCTACGAGCAGTACTTC. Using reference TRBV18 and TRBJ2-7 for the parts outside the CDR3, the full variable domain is NAGVMQNPRHLVRRRGQEARLRCSPMKGHSHVYWYRQLPEEGLKFMVYLQKENIIDESGMPKERFSAEFPKEGPSILRIQQVVRGDSAAYFCASSPRQGRAYEQYFGPGTRLTVT.

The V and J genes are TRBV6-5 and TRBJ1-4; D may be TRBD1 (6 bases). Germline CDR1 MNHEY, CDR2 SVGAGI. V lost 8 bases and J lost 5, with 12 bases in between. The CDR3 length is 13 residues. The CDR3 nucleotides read TGTGCCAGCCGACAGGAGACAAATGAAAAACTGTTTTTT. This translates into CASRQETNEKLFF.

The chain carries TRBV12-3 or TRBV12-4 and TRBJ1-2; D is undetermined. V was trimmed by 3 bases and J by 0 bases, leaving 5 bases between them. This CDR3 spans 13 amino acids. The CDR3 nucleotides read TGTGCCAGCAGTTTTCGTACTAACTATGGCTACACCTTC. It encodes CASSFRTNYGYTF.

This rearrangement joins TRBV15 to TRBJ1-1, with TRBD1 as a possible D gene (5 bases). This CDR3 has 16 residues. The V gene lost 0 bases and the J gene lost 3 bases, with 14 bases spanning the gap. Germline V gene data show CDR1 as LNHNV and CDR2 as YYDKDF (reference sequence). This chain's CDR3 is CATSREGPQGDTEAFF. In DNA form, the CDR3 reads TGTGCCACCAGCAGAGAAGGCCCCCAAGGGGACACTGAAGCTTTCTTT.

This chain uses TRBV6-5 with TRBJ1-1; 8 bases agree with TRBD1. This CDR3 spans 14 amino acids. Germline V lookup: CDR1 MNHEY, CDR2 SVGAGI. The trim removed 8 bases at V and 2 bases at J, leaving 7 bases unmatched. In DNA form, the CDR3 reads TGTGCCAGCCTTGACACAGGGGGAAACACTGAAGCTTTCTTT. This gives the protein CASLDTGGNTEAFF.

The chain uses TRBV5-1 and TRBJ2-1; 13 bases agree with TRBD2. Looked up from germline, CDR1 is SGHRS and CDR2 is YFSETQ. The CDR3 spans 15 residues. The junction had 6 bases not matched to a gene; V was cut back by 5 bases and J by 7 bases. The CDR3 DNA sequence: TGCGCCAGCAGTCCCCAGACTAGCGGGAGGAATGAGCAGTTCTTC. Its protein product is CASSPQTSGRNEQFF. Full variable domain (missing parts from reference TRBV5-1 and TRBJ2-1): KAGVTQTPRYLIKTRGQQVTLSCSPISGHRSVSWYQQTPGQGLQFLFEYFSETQRNKGNFPGRFSGRQFSNSRSEMNVSTLELGDSALYLCASSPQTSGRNEQFFGPGTRLTVL.

The chain's CDR3 is CASSLLEVDSPLHF. The CDR3 bases are TGTGCCAGCAGCTTATTAGAGGTCGATTCACCCCTCCACTTT. The V and J genes are TRBV7-2 and TRBJ1-6, with unresolved D. CDR3 length: 14 amino acids. Germline V gene lookup returns CDR1 SGHTA and CDR2 FQGNSA. Trimming cost V 2 bases and J 8 bases, with 10 bases left between them.

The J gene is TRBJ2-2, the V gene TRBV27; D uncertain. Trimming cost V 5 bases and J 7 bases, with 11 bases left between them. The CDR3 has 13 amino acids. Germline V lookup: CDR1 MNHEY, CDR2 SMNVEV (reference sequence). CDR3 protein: CASSDLGDGELFF. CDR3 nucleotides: TGTGCCAGCAGTGATTTGGGCGACGGGGAGCTGTTTTTT.

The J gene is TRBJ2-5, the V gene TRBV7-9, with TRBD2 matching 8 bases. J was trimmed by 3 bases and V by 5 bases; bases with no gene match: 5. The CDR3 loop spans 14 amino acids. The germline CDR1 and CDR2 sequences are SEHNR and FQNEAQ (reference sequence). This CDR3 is CASSPGRGEETQYF. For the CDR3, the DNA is TGTGCCAGCAGCCCAGGGCGGGGGGAAGAGACCCAGTACTTC.

As DNA, the CDR3 is TGTGCCAGCAGCCGAGAATCGGGCAGGGGTTGGGGCAATCAGCCCCAGCATTTT. Its protein product is CASSRESGRGWGNQPQHF. J is TRBJ1-5 and V is TRBV4-2, with D possibly TRBD1 on 6 matching bases. This CDR3 is built from 18 residues. Trimming removed 4 bases at V and 2 bases at J, with 21 bases between. Germline CDR1 is LGHNA and CDR2 is YNFKEQ.

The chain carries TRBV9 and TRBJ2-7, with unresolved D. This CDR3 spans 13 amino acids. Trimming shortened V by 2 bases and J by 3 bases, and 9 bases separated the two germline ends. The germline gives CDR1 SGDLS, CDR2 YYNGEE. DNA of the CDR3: TGTGCCAGCAGCGTGGAGTCCGACTACGAGCAGTACTTC. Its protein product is CASSVESDYEQYF.

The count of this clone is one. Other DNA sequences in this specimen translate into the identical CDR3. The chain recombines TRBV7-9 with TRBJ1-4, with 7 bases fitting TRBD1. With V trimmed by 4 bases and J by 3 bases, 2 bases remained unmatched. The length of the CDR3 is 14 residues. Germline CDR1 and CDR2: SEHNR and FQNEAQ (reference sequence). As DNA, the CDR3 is TGTGCCAGCAGCTCGCAGGGGGCTAATGAAAAACTGTTTTTT. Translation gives CASSSQGANEKLFF.